This is a list of T cell receptor beta chains from one sample in a study of cytomegalovirus exposure and HLA in healthy donors. Assay used: immunoSEQ multiplex PCR; TCRdb lists only in-frame clones, some missing. In the table there are around 75,000 clones, around four fifths of which are singletons. The sequenced sample consisted of PBMCs. These TCRs come from a man aged 25-40 years in good health and CMV-seronegative. CDR3s include the opening cysteine and the closing phenylalanine or tryptophan. D genes are given only for firm matches. Clone size is stated in some rows and not others, as once, few, many or a class when expanded.

v_gene,d_gene,j_gene,abundance,CDR3aa,CDR3nt
TRBV29-1,TRBD2,TRBJ2-4,-,CSARTSARPYKNIQYF,TGCAGCGCTAGGACTAGCGCTCGACCTTACAAAAACATTCAGTACTTC
TRBV6-4,TRBD1,TRBJ1-1,-,CATQTLRGGTGKDTEAFF,TGTGCCACCCAAACACTAAGAGGGGGGACAGGGAAGGACACTGAAGCTTTCTTT
TRBV28,-,TRBJ1-2,-,CASSSGGDGYTF,TGTGCCAGCAGTTCGGGGGGGGATGGCTACACCTTC
TRBV11-3,-,TRBJ2-5,-,CASSLGRGGRETQYF,TGTGCCAGCAGCTTGGGGAGGGGGGGTCGAGAGACCCAGTACTTC
TRBV5-4,TRBD2,TRBJ2-1,once,CASSSGLAGEGEQFF,TGTGCCAGCAGCTCGGGACTAGCGGGAGAGGGTGAGCAGTTCTTC
TRBV11-2,-,TRBJ1-1,-,CASSSIQGFAEAFF,TGTGCCAGCAGCTCGATACAGGGATTCGCTGAAGCTTTCTTT
TRBV9,-,TRBJ1-4,-,CASSEGQINEKLFF,TGTGCCAGCAGCGAAGGACAGATTAATGAAAAACTGTTTTTT
TRBV27,-,TRBJ1-5,-,CASSLGSGQPQHF,TGTGCCAGCAGTTTGGGATCAGGGCAGCCCCAGCATTTT
TRBV13,-,TRBJ2-1,-,CASTAQGGDEQFF,TGTGCCAGCACGGCCCAGGGTGGAGATGAGCAGTTCTTC
TRBV7-8,-,TRBJ1-6,-,CASSPPGEPLHF,TGTGCCAGCAGCCCCCCAGGGGAACCCCTCCACTTT
TRBV18,-,TRBJ2-5,-,CASSPTPQGFGETQYF,TGTGCCAGCTCACCAACACCTCAGGGTTTCGGAGAGACCCAGTACTTC
TRBV5-5,TRBD1,TRBJ1-2,-,CASSLGQGAYGYTF,TGTGCCAGCAGCTTGGGACAGGGGGCGTATGGCTACACCTTC
TRBV28,-,TRBJ2-7,-,CASSFWQGLFYEQYF,TGTGCCAGCAGTTTTTGGCAGGGGCTGTTCTACGAGCAGTACTTC
TRBV6-1,-,TRBJ2-5,-,CASTPNRGGGETQYF,TGTGCCAGCACTCCAAACAGGGGAGGAGGAGAGACCCAGTACTTC
TRBV28,-,TRBJ1-5,-,CASSFSGRSLPSRRDQPQHF,TGTGCCAGCAGTTTTAGCGGCAGGTCATTACCGTCCCGGCGGGATCAGCCCCAGCATTTT
TRBV27,-,TRBJ1-6,-,CASSLRGREGAPLHF,TGTGCCAGCAGTTTACGTGGCAGGGAAGGGGCACCCCTCCACTTT
TRBV9,-,TRBJ1-3,-,CASSASEFNSGNTIYF,TGTGCCAGCAGCGCGTCAGAATTCAACTCTGGAAACACCATATATTTT
TRBV25-1,-,TRBJ1-1,-,CASTGEGHMNTEAFF,TGTGCCAGCACCGGCGAGGGACACATGAACACTGAAGCTTTCTTT
TRBV7-3,-,TRBJ2-1,-,CASSYGLTYSYNEQFF,TGTGCCAGCAGTTACGGACTTACCTACTCCTACAATGAGCAGTTCTTC
TRBV6-5,TRBD1,TRBJ1-2,once,CASSYQTGSYGYTF,TGTGCCAGCAGTTACCAGACAGGGTCTTATGGCTACACCTTC
TRBV28,TRBD1,TRBJ2-1,-,CASSPPRTGNSYNEQFF,TGTGCCAGCAGTCCACCACGGACAGGGAATTCCTACAATGAGCAGTTCTTC
TRBV2,-,TRBJ2-7,-,CASSEGSEAYEQYF,TGTGCCAGCAGTGAAGGGTCAGAAGCCTACGAGCAGTACTTC
TRBV5-1,TRBD1,TRBJ1-2,-,CASSLKPNPNRGENYGYTF,TGCGCCAGCAGCCTAAAACCGAATCCAAACAGGGGCGAAAACTATGGCTACACCTTC
TRBV7-9,TRBD1,TRBJ1-2,-,CASSFRATGSYDGYTF,TGTGCCAGCAGCTTTAGAGCGACAGGGAGCTACGATGGCTACACCTTC
TRBV11-3,TRBD2,TRBJ2-1,once,CASSLGGRAYNEQFF,TGTGCCAGCAGCTTGGGCGGGAGGGCCTACAATGAGCAGTTCTTC
TRBV7-8,-,TRBJ1-5,-,CASSSRQILYYSNQPQHF,TGTGCCAGCAGCTCAAGACAGATTCTCTATTATAGCAATCAGCCCCAGCATTTT
TRBV6-5,-,TRBJ2-7,-,CATWRGGYEQYF,TGTGCCACCTGGAGGGGTGGCTACGAGCAGTACTTC
TRBV5-4,-,TRBJ1-2,once,CASSGQDGGYGYTF,TGTGCCAGCAGCGGTCAGGACGGAGGCTATGGCTACACCTTC
TRBV29-1,TRBD2,TRBJ2-5,-,CSVEIMASGQETQYF,TGCAGCGTTGAAATTATGGCTAGCGGGCAAGAGACCCAGTACTTC
TRBV19,-,TRBJ1-5,-,CASSIQGDRRNQPQHF,TGTGCCAGTAGTATACAAGGAGACAGGAGGAATCAGCCCCAGCATTTT
TRBV29-1,-,TRBJ1-5,-,CSVEEGSGAGNQPQHF,TGCAGCGTTGAAGAAGGTTCAGGGGCGGGCAATCAGCCCCAGCATTTT
TRBV5-4,TRBD1,TRBJ2-2,-,CASSLVTGGRGELFF,TGTGCCAGCAGCTTGGTTACAGGGGGAAGGGGGGAGCTGTTTTTT
TRBV2,TRBD1,TRBJ2-1,-,CASSEGQGSYNEQFF,TGTGCCAGCAGTGAGGGACAGGGGTCTTACAATGAGCAGTTCTTC
TRBV11-3,-,TRBJ2-1,-,CASSLGRYNEQFF,TGTGCCAGCAGCTTAGGCCGGTACAATGAGCAGTTCTTC
TRBV18,-,TRBJ2-1,few,CASSPQRGEQFF,TGTGCCAGCTCACCACAGAGGGGGGAGCAGTTCTTC
TRBV9,TRBD1,TRBJ1-1,-,CASSETTPTGEAFF,TGTGCCAGCAGCGAAACAACCCCGACAGGGGAAGCTTTCTTT
TRBV7-9,TRBD2,TRBJ2-5,-,CASSAGTSSGTQYF,TGTGCCAGCAGCGCTGGGACTAGCAGTGGGACCCAGTACTTC
TRBV6-5,-,TRBJ2-1,-,CASTHISGLDNEQFF,TGTGCCAGCACCCATATATCAGGGTTGGACAATGAGCAGTTCTTC
TRBV4-1,TRBD2,TRBJ2-1,few,CASSQDSRTSGRFNEQFF,TGCGCCAGCAGCCAAGATTCGAGGACTAGCGGGAGGTTTAATGAGCAGTTCTTC
TRBV4-1,-,TRBJ2-3,-,CASSTSYRLSTDTQYF,TGCGCCAGCAGTACAAGTTACAGGCTTAGCACAGATACGCAGTATTTT
TRBV10-3,TRBD1,TRBJ2-7,-,CAIGEAGGHEQYF,TGTGCCATCGGGGAGGCAGGGGGCCACGAGCAGTACTTC
TRBV11-3,TRBD2,TRBJ2-1,once,CASSWLAGNNEQFF,TGTGCCAGCAGCTGGCTAGCGGGAAACAATGAGCAGTTCTTC
TRBV6-5,TRBD2,TRBJ2-1,-,CASSKISGGGQFF,TGTGCCAGCAGCAAAATTAGCGGGGGTGGGCAGTTCTTC
TRBV4-3,-,TRBJ1-3,-,CASSLTPTPGNTIYF,TGCGCCAGCAGCCTTACACCGACTCCTGGAAACACCATATATTTT
TRBV19,TRBD1,TRBJ1-3,-,CASSAGTGANSGNTIYF,TGTGCCAGTAGCGCCGGGACAGGGGCCAACTCTGGAAACACCATATATTTT
TRBV10-3,-,TRBJ1-5,few,CAISESPGQSNQPQHF,TGTGCCATCAGTGAGTCGCCAGGACAGTCCAATCAGCCCCAGCATTTT
TRBV11-2,TRBD1,TRBJ2-5,-,CASSLDAGQGYQETQYF,TGTGCCAGCAGCTTAGATGCGGGACAGGGGTACCAAGAGACCCAGTACTTC
TRBV6-5,-,TRBJ2-2,-,CASSSERRTGELFF,TGTGCCAGCAGTTCCGAGCGGAGGACCGGGGAGCTGTTTTTT
TRBV7-2,TRBD1,TRBJ2-7,-,CASSPYRGTYEQYF,TGTGCCAGCAGCCCCTACAGGGGAACCTACGAGCAGTACTTC
TRBV5-4,-,TRBJ2-3,-,CASSSQESTTDTQYF,TGTGCCAGCAGCTCCCAGGAATCCACCACAGATACGCAGTATTTT
TRBV12-5,-,TRBJ1-5,-,CASGSAGGGPQHF,TGTGCTAGTGGTTCCGCGGGCGGGGGGCCCCAGCATTTT
TRBV28,-,TRBJ2-7,-,CASSPGTHVVEYF,TGTGCCAGCAGTCCCGGGACTCACGTCGTAGAGTACTTC
TRBV9,TRBD1,TRBJ2-1,-,CASSENGQAYNEQFF,TGTGCCAGCAGCGAGAACGGACAGGCCTACAATGAGCAGTTCTTC